What follows are 12 T cell receptor beta chains derived from one specimen sequenced in a study of cytomegalovirus exposure and HLA in healthy donors. TCRdb keeps only in-frame clones here, not all; method: immunoSEQ multiplex PCR. The sample yields approximately 200,000 clones, around nine tenths seen once. Sequenced material: PBMCs. These receptors were collected from a woman between 18 and 29 years old in good health and CMV-seronegative.

This clone came up once. The chain links TRBV7-6 to TRBJ2-5; the match to TRBD2 covers 10 bases. The germline gives CDR1 SGHVS, CDR2 FNYEAQ. This CDR3 comprises 15 residues. V shed 3 bases and J 2 bases; nucleotides not matched to a gene: 3. The CDR3 DNA follows: TGTGCCAGCAGCTTCGGGACTAGCGTTCAAGAGACCCAGTACTTC. Protein: CASSFGTSVQETQYF. Using reference TRBV7-6 and TRBJ2-5 for the parts outside the CDR3, the full variable domain is GAGVSQSPRYKVTKRGQDVALRCDPISGHVSLYWYRQALGQGPEFLTYFNYEAQQDKSGLPNDRFSAERPEGSISTLTIQRTEQRDSAMYRCASSFGTSVQETQYFGPGTRLLVL.

This clone was observed once. V usage is TRBV7-9 and J usage is TRBJ2-1, with 12 bases fitting TRBD1. There are 16 residues in the CDR3. The germline gives CDR1 SEHNR, CDR2 FQNEAQ (reference sequence). The trim removed 5 bases at V and 7 bases at J, leaving 9 bases unmatched. The DNA for the CDR3 is TGTGCCAGCAGCATAAAACCGGGACAGGGGGCTAATGAGCAGTTCTTC. Translated: CASSIKPGQGANEQFF.

This clone was seen once. The J gene is TRBJ2-3, the V gene TRBV2; 10 nucleotides match TRBD1. The CDR3 contains 14 residues. Germline V gene data show CDR1 as SNHLY and CDR2 as FYNNEI. V lost 8 bases and J lost 4; bases outside the gene matches: 6. Written as DNA, the CDR3 is TGTGCCAGCTGTTCGACAGGGGGCCCAGATACGCAGTATTTT. Encoded protein: CASCSTGGPDTQYF.

The chain joins TRBV27 to TRBJ2-5; 9 bases are shared with TRBD1. Germline V gene sequence: CDR1 MNHEY, CDR2 SMNVEV (reference sequence). This CDR3 spans 15 amino acids. V lost 3 bases to trimming and J lost 2 bases; unmatched junction nucleotides: 4. As DNA, the CDR3 is TGTGCCAGCAGTTTCGGGACAGGGCGACAAGAGACCCAGTACTTC. Its translation is CASSFGTGRQETQYF.

V gene TRBV19 combines with J gene TRBJ2-6; D unresolved. V was trimmed by 4 bases and J by 4 bases, leaving 8 bases between them. Germline CDR1 and CDR2: LNHDA and SQIVND (reference sequence). CDR3 size: 14 residues. CDR3: CASSNRWGANVLTF. CDR3 sequence (DNA): TGTGCCAGTAGTAATCGGTGGGGGGCCAACGTCCTGACTTTC.

This chain links TRBV2 with TRBJ2-5; 10 bases are a match to TRBD1. V dropped 7 bases and J dropped 4; count of bases not matched to a gene: 3. Germline CDR1 reads SNHLY; CDR2 reads FYNNEI. The CDR3 loop spans 13 amino acids. CDR3 in amino acids: CASIRDRGETQYF. The CDR3 DNA reads TGTGCCAGCATCCGGGACAGGGGAGAGACCCAGTACTTC. Supplemented by reference TRBV2 and TRBJ2-5, the full variable domain reads EPEVTQTPSHQVTQMGQEVILRCVPISNHLYFYWYRQILGQKVEFLVSFYNNEISEKSEIFDDQFSVERPDGSNFTLKIRSTKLEDSAMYFCASIRDRGETQYFGPGTRLLVL.

The rearrangement joins TRBV5-1 to TRBJ2-1, with D tentatively TRBD2 (5 bases). This CDR3 has 18 residues. Trimming removed 2 bases at V and 0 bases at J, with 18 bases between. Germline loops: CDR1 SGHRS, CDR2 YFSETQ. CDR3 bases: TGCGCCAGCAGCTTACGGGGATCGGATTCGAGCTCCTACAATGAGCAGTTCTTC. This gives the protein CASSLRGSDSSSYNEQFF.

This clone was seen once. The gene calls are TRBV7-8 and TRBJ1-2; D not resolved. V lost 5 bases, J lost 2 bases, and 9 bases lay in between. Germline lookup yields CDR1 SGHVS and CDR2 FQNEAQ. CDR3 size: 13 residues. CDR3 region: CASSTRENYGYTF. The CDR3 nucleotides are TGTGCCAGCAGCACTAGGGAAAACTATGGCTACACCTTC.

V gene TRBV7-2 combines with J gene TRBJ2-3; D ambiguous. With 1 base removed from V and 2 bases from J, the gap between germline ends came to 10 bases. The CDR3 spans 15 residues. Germline assignment: CDR1 SGHTA and CDR2 FQGNSA. The CDR3 here is CASSLEVRPTDTQYF. CDR3 in DNA: TGTGCCAGCAGCTTAGAGGTCAGGCCCACAGATACGCAGTATTTT.

The J gene is TRBJ2-7, the V gene TRBV27, with a weak D call TRBD1 (5 bases). CDR1 MNHEY and CDR2 SMNVEV come from the germline V gene (reference sequence). The CDR3 length is 15 residues. V lost 6 bases to trimming and J lost 3 bases, with 18 bases between them. The CDR3 region has the DNA TGTGCCAGCAGCTTCGACCTCGGCAGGGTCTACGAGCAGTACTTC. It codes for CASSFDLGRVYEQYF.

The chain has TRBV18 and TRBJ2-7, with a tentative D call TRBD1 (6 bases). CDR3 size: 13 residues. CDR1 is KGHSH and CDR2 is LQKENI in the germline V gene. Trimming removed 4 bases from V and 3 bases from J, with 10 bases in between. The CDR3 reads CASSQGVGYEQYF. In DNA, the CDR3 is TGTGCCAGCTCACAGGGGGTGGGCTACGAGCAGTACTTC.

The rearrangement joins TRBV7-9 to TRBJ1-2; 7 nucleotides line up with TRBD1. The CDR3 covers 16 residues. V shed 5 bases and J 1 base; nucleotides not matched to a gene: 10. In germline, CDR1 is SEHNR, CDR2 FQNEAQ (reference sequence). For the CDR3, the DNA is TGTGCCAGCAGCCTTCGCCGACAGGGCGATAACTATGGCTACACCTTC. Translation gives CASSLRRQGDNYGYTF.